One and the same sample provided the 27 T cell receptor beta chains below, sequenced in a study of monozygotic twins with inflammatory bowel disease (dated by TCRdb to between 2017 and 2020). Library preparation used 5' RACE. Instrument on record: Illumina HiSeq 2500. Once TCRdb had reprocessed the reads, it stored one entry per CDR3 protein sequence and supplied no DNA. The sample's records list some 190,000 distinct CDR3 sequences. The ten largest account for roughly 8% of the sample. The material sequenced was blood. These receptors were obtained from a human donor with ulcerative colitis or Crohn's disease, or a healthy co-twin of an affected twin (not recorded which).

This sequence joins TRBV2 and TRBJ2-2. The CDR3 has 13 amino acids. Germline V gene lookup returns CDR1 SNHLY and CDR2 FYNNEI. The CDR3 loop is CAGRLTPTVELFF.

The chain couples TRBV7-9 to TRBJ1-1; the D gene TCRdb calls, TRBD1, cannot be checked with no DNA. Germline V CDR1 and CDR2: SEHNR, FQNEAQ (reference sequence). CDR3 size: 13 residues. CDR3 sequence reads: CASSFIGGLEAFF.

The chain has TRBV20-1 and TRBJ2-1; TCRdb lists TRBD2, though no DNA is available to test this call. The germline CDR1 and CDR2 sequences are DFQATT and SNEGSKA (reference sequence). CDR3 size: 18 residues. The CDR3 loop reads CSARAGVSGRAFYNEQFF.

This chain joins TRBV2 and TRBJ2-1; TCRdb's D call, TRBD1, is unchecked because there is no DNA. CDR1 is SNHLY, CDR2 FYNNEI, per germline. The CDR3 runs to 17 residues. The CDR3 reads CASIGGMWGGFANEQFF.

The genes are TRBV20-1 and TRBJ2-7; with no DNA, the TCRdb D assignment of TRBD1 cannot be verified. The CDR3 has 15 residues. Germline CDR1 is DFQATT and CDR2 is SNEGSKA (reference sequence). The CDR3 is CSARAGDRGNYEQYF.

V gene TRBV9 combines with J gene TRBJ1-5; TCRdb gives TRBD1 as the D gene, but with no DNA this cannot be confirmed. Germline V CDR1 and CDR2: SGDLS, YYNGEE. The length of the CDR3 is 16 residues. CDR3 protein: CASRAEGANSNQPQHF.

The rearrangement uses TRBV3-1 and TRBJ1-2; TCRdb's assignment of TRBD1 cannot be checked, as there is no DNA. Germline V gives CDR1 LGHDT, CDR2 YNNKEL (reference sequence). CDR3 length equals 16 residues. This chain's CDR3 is CASSPEGTGYFYGYTF. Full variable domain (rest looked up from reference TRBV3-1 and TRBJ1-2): DTAVSQTPKYLVTQMGNDKSIKCEQNLGHDTMYWYKQDSKKFLKIMFSYNNKELIINETVPNRFSPKSPDKAHLNLHINSLELGDSAVYFCASSPEGTGYFYGYTFGSGTRLTVV.

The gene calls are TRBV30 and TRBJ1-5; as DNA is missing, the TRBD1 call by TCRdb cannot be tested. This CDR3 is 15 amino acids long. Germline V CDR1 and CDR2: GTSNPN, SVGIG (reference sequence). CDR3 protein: CAWSNYRVGNQPQHF.

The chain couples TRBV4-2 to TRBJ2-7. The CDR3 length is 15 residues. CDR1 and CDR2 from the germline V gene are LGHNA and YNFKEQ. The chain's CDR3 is CASSQDHGRAYEQYF.

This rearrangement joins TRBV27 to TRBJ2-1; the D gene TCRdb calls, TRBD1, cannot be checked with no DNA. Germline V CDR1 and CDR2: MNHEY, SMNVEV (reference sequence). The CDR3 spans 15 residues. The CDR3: CASSRGLYSYNEQFF.

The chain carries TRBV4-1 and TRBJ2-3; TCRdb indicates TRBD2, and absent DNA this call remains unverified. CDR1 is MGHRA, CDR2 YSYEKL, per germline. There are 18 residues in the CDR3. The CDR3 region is CASSQGLAGIFSTDTQYF.

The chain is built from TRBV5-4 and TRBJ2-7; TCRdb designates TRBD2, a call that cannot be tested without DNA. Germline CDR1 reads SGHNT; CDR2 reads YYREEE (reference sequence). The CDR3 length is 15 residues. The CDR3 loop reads CASNPGTSGAYEQYF.

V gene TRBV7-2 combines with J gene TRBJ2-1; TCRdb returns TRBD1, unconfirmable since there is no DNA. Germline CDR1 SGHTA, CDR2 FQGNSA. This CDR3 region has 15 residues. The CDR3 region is CASSTYGQAYNEQFF.

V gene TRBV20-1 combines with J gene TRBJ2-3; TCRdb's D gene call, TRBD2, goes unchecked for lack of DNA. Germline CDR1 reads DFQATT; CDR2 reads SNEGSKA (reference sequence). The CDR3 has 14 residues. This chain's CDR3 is CSAIIAGEADTQYF.

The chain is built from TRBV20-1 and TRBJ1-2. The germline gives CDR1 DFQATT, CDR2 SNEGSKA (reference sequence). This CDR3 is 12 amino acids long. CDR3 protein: CSARRGGYGYTF.

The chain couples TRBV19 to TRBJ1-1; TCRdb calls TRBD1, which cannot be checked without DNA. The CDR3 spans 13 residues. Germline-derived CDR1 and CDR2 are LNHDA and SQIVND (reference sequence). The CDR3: CATEGQGYTEAFF.

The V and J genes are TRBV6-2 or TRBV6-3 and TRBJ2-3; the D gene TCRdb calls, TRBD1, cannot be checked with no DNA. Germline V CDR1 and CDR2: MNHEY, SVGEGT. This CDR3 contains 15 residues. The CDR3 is CASIYRGALTDTQYF.

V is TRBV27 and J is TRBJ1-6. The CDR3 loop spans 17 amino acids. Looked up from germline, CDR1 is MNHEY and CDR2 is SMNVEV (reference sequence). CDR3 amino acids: CASSSDLRSSYNSPLHF.

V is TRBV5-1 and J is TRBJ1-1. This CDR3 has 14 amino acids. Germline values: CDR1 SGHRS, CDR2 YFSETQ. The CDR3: CASSFYGVNTEAFF.

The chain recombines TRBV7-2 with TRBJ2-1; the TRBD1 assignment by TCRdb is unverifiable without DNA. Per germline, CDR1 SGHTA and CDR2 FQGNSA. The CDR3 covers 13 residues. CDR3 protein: CASSSDRHNEQFF.

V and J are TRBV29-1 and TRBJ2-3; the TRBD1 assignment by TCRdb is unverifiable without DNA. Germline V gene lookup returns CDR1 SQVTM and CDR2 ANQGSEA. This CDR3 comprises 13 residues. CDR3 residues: CSVSGRLTDTQYF.

CDR3 residues: CASSLRATGELFF. The chain joins TRBV3-1 to TRBJ2-2; TCRdb indicates TRBD1, and absent DNA this call remains unverified. Germline V gene sequence: CDR1 LGHDT, CDR2 YNNKEL (reference sequence). The CDR3 length is 13 residues.

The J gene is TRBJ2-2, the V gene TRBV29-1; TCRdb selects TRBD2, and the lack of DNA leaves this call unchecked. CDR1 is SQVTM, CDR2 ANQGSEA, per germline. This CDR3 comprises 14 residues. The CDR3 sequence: CSVVADSNTGELFF.

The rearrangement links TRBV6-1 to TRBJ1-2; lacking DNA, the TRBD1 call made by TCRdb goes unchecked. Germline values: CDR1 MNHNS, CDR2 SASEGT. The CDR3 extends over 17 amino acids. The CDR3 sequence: CASSDFGVSGLDYGYTF.

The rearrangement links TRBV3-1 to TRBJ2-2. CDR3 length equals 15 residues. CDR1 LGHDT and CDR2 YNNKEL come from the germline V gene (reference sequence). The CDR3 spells CASSQELRGSWELFF.

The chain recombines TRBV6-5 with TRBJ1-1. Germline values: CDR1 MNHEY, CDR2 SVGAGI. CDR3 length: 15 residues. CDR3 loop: CASSYSAAENTEAFF.

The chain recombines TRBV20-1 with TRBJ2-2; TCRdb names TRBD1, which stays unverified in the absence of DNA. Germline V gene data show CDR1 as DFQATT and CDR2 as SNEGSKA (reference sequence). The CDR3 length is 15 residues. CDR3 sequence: CSAPVQGKLNGELFF.